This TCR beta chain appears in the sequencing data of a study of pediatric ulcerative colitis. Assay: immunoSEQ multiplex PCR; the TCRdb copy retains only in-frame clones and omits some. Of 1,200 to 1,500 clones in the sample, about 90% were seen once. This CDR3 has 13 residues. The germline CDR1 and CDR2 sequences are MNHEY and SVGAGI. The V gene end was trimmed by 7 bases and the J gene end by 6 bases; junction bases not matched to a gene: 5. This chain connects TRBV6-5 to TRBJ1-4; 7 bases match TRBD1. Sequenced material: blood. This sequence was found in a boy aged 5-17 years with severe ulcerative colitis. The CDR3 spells CASTPGTDEKLFF. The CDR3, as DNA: TGTGCCAGCACCCCGGGGACAGATGAAAAACTGTTTTTT.